This record looks at one T cell receptor (beta chain) sequence and its context. Antigen unknown. One end of the junction does not line up with germline, which may come from a read error. This sample is part of a study of T cell repertoires in cytomegalovirus infection. Overall study context: From public TCR beta signatures came an indication of both CMV infection and matching HLA type.

TCRdb re-analysed the reads in MiXCR, keeping a single row per CDR3 protein. The data hold roughly 760,000 distinct CDR3 sequences, with approximately 34% observed a single time. General observations from the study: Cumulated frequencies of public TCR beta families served to identify carriers of CMV plus the relevant HLA. Clonotype analysis showed dominance of the ex vivo response by HLA-C-restricted CMV-specific TCR beta clonotypes.

Germline loops: CDR1 MNHEY, CDR2 SVGAGI. The CDR3 length is 12 residues. The sequenced sample was PBMCs. This receptor was identified in a human donor in good health (CMV status not recorded). Some clones in this sample may be carry-over from other donors' samples. This sequence joins TRBV6-5 and TRBJ2-7; 7 bases fit TRBD1. CDR3 coding DNA: TGTGCCAGCGGCCGACAGGGTTACGAGCATTACTTC. Translated, it gives CASGRQGYEHYF.